The 9 T cell receptor beta chains given below trace back to one sample, sequenced in a study of blood T cells in healthy people across ages. Using a J-beta primer mix together with a sample-barcoded 5' primer, a second PCR was run for roughly 6 to 12 cycles. One entry per CDR3 protein results from TCRdb running MiXCR on the 5' RACE reads. The data show about 1.6 million distinct CDR3 sequences, 30% to 40% seen once. The specimen was blood. The receptors were gathered from a woman in her thirties in good health.

About this clonotype itself: A much larger clone lies a single base off, so this may be a read error. This chain connects TRBV20-1 to TRBJ1-5, with a weak D call TRBD1 (5 bases). CDR1 is DFQATT and CDR2 is SNEGSKA in the germline V gene (reference sequence). This CDR3 is 16 amino acids long. The CDR3 here is CSTRDVRGAGNQPQHF. The CDR3 DNA follows: TGCAGTACTAGAGATGTAAGGGGCGCGGGCAATCAGCCCCAGCATTTT.

This rearrangement joins TRBV28 to TRBJ1-2; no definite D call. Per germline, CDR1 MDHEN and CDR2 SYDVKM. The CDR3 is 14 amino acids. Trimming removed 2 bases at V and 7 bases at J, with 14 bases between. CDR3 region: CASSLLIGVCGYTF. CDR3 DNA sequence: TGTGCCAGCAGTTTACTCATCGGGGTATGTGGCTACACCTTC.

In its sample, this clonotype was seen many times. The chain joins TRBV20-1 to TRBJ2-1; weak D call: TRBD2 (6 bases). Trimming stripped 0 bases from V and 2 bases from J, with 11 bases between. The germline gives CDR1 DFQATT, CDR2 SNEGSKA (reference sequence). The CDR3 is 15 residues long. The CDR3 reads CSARDWRGAYNEQFF. The DNA for the CDR3 is TGCAGTGCTAGAGATTGGAGGGGAGCCTACAATGAGCAGTTCTTC.

This chain connects TRBV6-1 to TRBJ1-5; D is undetermined. Germline CDR1 is MNHNS and CDR2 is SASEGT. The CDR3 is made up of 14 amino acids. V dropped 1 base and J dropped 10 bases, with 14 bases sitting between them. This CDR3 is CASSEVNRQGPQHF. The CDR3 DNA sequence: TGTGCCAGCAGTGAAGTGAATCGACAAGGCCCCCAGCATTTT.

With regard to this clonotype: It may be a read error: a sequence one base away is much more abundant. The chain is built from TRBV29-1 and TRBJ2-5, with a possible D match to TRBD1 (6 bases). The CDR3 sequence is 15 residues long. Germline CDR1 SQVTM, CDR2 ANQGSEA. Trimming stripped 0 bases from V and 5 bases from J, with 16 bases between. CDR3 sequence (DNA): TGCAGCGTTGAAGACTCGGACAGACTTGGGGAGACCCAGTACTTC. Translating it yields CSVEDSDRLGETQYF. Using reference TRBV29-1 and TRBJ2-5 for the parts outside the CDR3, the full variable domain is SAVISQKPSRDICQRGTSLTIQCQVDSQVTMMFWYRQQPGQSLTLIATANQGSEATYESGFVIDKFPISRPNLTFSTLTVSNMSPEDSSIYLCSVEDSDRLGETQYFGPGTRLLVL.

In this sample, this clonotype turned up many times. This chain uses TRBV29-1 with TRBJ2-7, with 8 bases identical to TRBD1. The CDR3 has 14 amino acids. With V trimmed by 5 bases and J by 4 bases, 10 bases remained unmatched. Germline V gene data show CDR1 as SQVTM and CDR2 as ANQGSEA. The CDR3 loop reads CSVSGGRAGYEQYF. DNA of the CDR3: TGCAGCGTTTCAGGGGGCAGGGCGGGGTACGAGCAGTACTTC.

CDR3 protein: CSAFDRGGSDTQYF. CDR3 nucleotide sequence: TGCAGTGCTTTTGACAGGGGGGGGTCAGATACGCAGTATTTT. V gene TRBV20-1 combines with J gene TRBJ2-3; 9 nucleotides line up with TRBD1. Germline V gives CDR1 DFQATT, CDR2 SNEGSKA (reference sequence). The J segment lost 4 bases and the V segment lost 5 bases, leaving 7 bases of the junction unmatched. The CDR3 sequence is 14 residues long.

The sample holds a few counts of this clonotype. The V gene is TRBV24-1, the J gene TRBJ2-1; D may be TRBD2 (5 bases). The CDR3 extends over 15 amino acids. With 3 bases removed from V and 7 bases from J, the gap between germline ends came to 15 bases. Germline V lookup: CDR1 KGHDR, CDR2 SFDVKD. CDR3 sequence (DNA): TGTGCCACCAGTGATAACGGGGTGGTTGAAAATGAGCAGTTCTTC. Its translation is CATSDNGVVENEQFF.

The rearrangement uses TRBV21-1 and TRBJ2-1; TRBD2 is the table's D call, not checked against the DNA. TRBV21-1 is recorded as a pseudogene. The CDR3 extends over 17 amino acids. The CDR3 bases are TGTGCCAGCAGCAAATGGACTAGCGGGGCTTCCTACAATGAGCAGTTCTTC. Amino acid sequence: CASSKWTSGASYNEQFF.